This is a list of T cell receptor beta chains from one sample in a study of T cell changes during pregnancy in multiple sclerosis. Measured with immunoSEQ multiplex PCR; TCRdb has only the in-frame clones, and not every one. The sample has around 80,000 clones; roughly 96% are singletons. The specimen was peripheral blood, collected in the second trimester of pregnancy. These receptors were taken from a female donor with multiple sclerosis, enrolled in a pregnancy study. CDR3s include the opening cysteine and the closing phenylalanine or tryptophan. D genes are given only for firm matches. Some rows have no size entry. The others give once, few or many, or a class for an expanded clone.

D	length	V	J	size	DNA	CDR3
NA	13	TRBV30	TRBJ1-5	NA	TGTGCCTGGAGCGGAGGGAGCAATCAGCCCCAGCATTTT	CAWSGGSNQPQHF
NA	16	TRBV27	TRBJ1-2	NA	TGTGCCAGCAGTTATGAGGTCGGGGGGGGTTACTATGGCTACACCTTC	CASSYEVGGGYYGYTF
TRBD2	15	TRBV27	TRBJ2-7	NA	TGTGCCAGCAGCTATAGCGGGGTGACTACCTACGAGCAGTACTTC	CASSYSGVTTYEQYF
NA	13	TRBV30	TRBJ1-4	NA	TGTGCCTGGAAGAGAGAAACTAATGAAAAACTGTTTTTT	CAWKRETNEKLFF
NA	15	TRBV10-3	TRBJ2-1	NA	TGTGCCATCAGTGACTTAGAGGAACGCTACAATGAGCAGTTCTTC	CAISDLEERYNEQFF
NA	13	TRBV7-9	TRBJ2-1	NA	TGTGCCAGCAGCTCGAGTGGCGGGAATGAGCAGTTCTTC	CASSSSGGNEQFF
TRBD1	17	TRBV5-1	TRBJ1-1	once	TGCGCCAGCAGCCTCAACTCAGGGGGCCTTAGGGACACTGAAGCTTTCTTT	CASSLNSGGLRDTEAFF
NA	16	TRBV12-5	TRBJ1-3	NA	TGTGCTAGTGGTCTGGGGGCAGCCGTCTCTGGAAACACCATATATTTT	CASGLGAAVSGNTIYF
TRBD2	16	TRBV7-9	TRBJ2-7	NA	TGTGCCAGCAGCTTAGGACTAGCGGGTGGATCCTACGAGCAGTACTTC	CASSLGLAGGSYEQYF
NA	12	TRBV11-2	TRBJ1-1	NA	TGTGCCAGCAGCTTGCTTTTACAGGGAGCTTTCTTT	CASSLLLQGAFF
NA	12	TRBV6-5	TRBJ1-1	NA	TGTGCCAGCAGCTACCGACAGAGTGAAGCTTTCTTT	CASSYRQSEAFF
TRBD2	15	TRBV19	TRBJ2-2	NA	TGTGCCAGTACCGGACTAGCGGGAAAAACCGGGGAGCTGTTTTTT	CASTGLAGKTGELFF
TRBD1	14	TRBV10-2	TRBJ2-1	NA	TGCGCCAGTGTAGGGGACAGGTTTCTCCATGAGCAGTTCTTC	CASVGDRFLHEQFF
NA	15	TRBV4-1	TRBJ2-3	NA	TGCGCCAGCAGCCAAGTAACTATTAGCACAGATACGCAGTATTTT	CASSQVTISTDTQYF
NA	17	TRBV9	TRBJ1-2	NA	TGTGCCAGCAGCGTAGGTTGGCTGGCAGTCCCTTCGATCGGCTACACCTTC	CASSVGWLAVPSIGYTF
NA	17	TRBV4-3	TRBJ2-6	NA	TGCGCCAGCAGCCAAGCCTCGAGGGTCTCTGGGGCCAACGTCCTGACTTTC	CASSQASRVSGANVLTF
TRBD2	17	TRBV5-8	TRBJ2-3	NA	TGTGCCACCAAGATGGCGGGAGTTGGTGAGATCAGGGATACGCAGTATTTT	CATKMAGVGEIRDTQYF
TRBD2	15	TRBV5-4	TRBJ2-5	NA	TGTGCCAGCAGCTTGGCGCCTAGCGGGGAAGAGACCCAGTACTTC	CASSLAPSGEETQYF
TRBD2	15	TRBV14	TRBJ2-7	NA	TGTGCCAGCAGCCTTGAAGCGGGAGCGGTCTACGAGCAGTACTTC	CASSLEAGAVYEQYF
TRBD1	14	TRBV10-3	TRBJ1-5	NA	TGTGCCATCAGCACGACAGGGGGCGGTCAGCCCCAGCATTTT	CAISTTGGGQPQHF
NA	13	TRBV5-6	TRBJ1-5	NA	TGTGCCAGCAGCTCCGGGTCCGTCGGGCCCCAGCATTTT	CASSSGSVGPQHF
NA	14	TRBV6-1	TRBJ2-3	NA	TGTGCCAGCAGTGACAGATACCCCCCAGATACGCAGTATTTT	CASSDRYPPDTQYF
NA	12	TRBV5-1	TRBJ1-2	NA	TGCGCCAGCAGCTTGGGGGGGCATCGCTACACCTTC	CASSLGGHRYTF
NA	12	TRBV29-1	TRBJ1-1	NA	TGCAGCGTTGAGGAGGCGTACACTGAAGCTTTCTTT	CSVEEAYTEAFF
NA	14	TRBV6-5	TRBJ2-1	NA	TGTGCCAGCAGTTACTTCAAAAGGGGGAATGAGCAGTTCTTC	CASSYFKRGNEQFF
NA	14	TRBV6-6	TRBJ1-5	NA	TGTGCCAGCAGGGCCGACAGCAGCAATCAGCCCCAGCATTTT	CASRADSSNQPQHF
NA	13	TRBV11-2	TRBJ2-7	NA	TGTGCCAGCAGCTGGGTAGGGGGCTACGAGCAGTACTTC	CASSWVGGYEQYF
NA	13	TRBV9	TRBJ1-2	NA	TGTGCCAGCAGCCGTGGCAGGGAAGCAGGCTACACCTTC	CASSRGREAGYTF
NA	15	TRBV5-4	TRBJ2-1	NA	TGTGCCAGCAGCACATCGGGACTCAATTACAATGAGCAGTTCTTC	CASSTSGLNYNEQFF
NA	15	TRBV7-2	TRBJ2-1	NA	TGTGCCAGCAGCTTAGTCCCAGGGGTAGGCAATGAGCAGTTCTTC	CASSLVPGVGNEQFF
NA	13	TRBV19	TRBJ2-1	NA	TGTGCCAGTAGTGTAATAAAAGCGGTTGAGCAGTTCTTC	CASSVIKAVEQFF
TRBD1	17	TRBV5-5	TRBJ2-3	NA	TGTGCCAGCAGCTTGCAGTACAGGGGTCGGGGCACAGATACGCAGTATTTT	CASSLQYRGRGTDTQYF
TRBD2	16	TRBV7-9	TRBJ2-7	NA	TGTGCCAGCAGCTCAAGACTAGCGGGAGCTTCCTACGAGCAGTACTTC	CASSSRLAGASYEQYF
NA	12	TRBV5-5	TRBJ1-1	NA	TGTGCCAGCAGCTCCGGGTCACTTGAAGCTTTCTTT	CASSSGSLEAFF
NA	15	TRBV6-5	TRBJ2-2	NA	TGTGCCAGCAGTTACTCGATAGGGGGCACCGGGGAGCTGTTTTTT	CASSYSIGGTGELFF
TRBD1	16	TRBV5-1	TRBJ1-5	NA	TGCGCCAGCAGCTTGACGGGGACAGGGGTGAATCAGCCCCAGCATTTT	CASSLTGTGVNQPQHF
NA	14	TRBV9	TRBJ2-7	NA	TGTGCCAGCAGCGTACGGACTCCTTCCTACGAGCAGTACTTC	CASSVRTPSYEQYF
NA	15	TRBV7-9	TRBJ1-5	NA	TGTGCCAGCAGCTTCGCGACAGGTACTAATCAGCCCCAGCATTTT	CASSFATGTNQPQHF
NA	15	TRBV19	TRBJ2-7	NA	TGTGCCAGTAGTATCCAGGGAGGTTCAACCTACGAGCAGTACTTC	CASSIQGGSTYEQYF
NA	17	TRBV4-3	TRBJ1-4	NA	TGCGCCAGCAGCCAAGGGGCAGGGCTACTTACTAATGAAAAACTGTTTTTT	CASSQGAGLLTNEKLFF